This T cell receptor beta chain came from a study of T cells in Graves' hyperthyroidism and ophthalmopathy. Whole-study context: Blood was drawn when the patient was first diagnosed and still untreated. General study points: Appearing also in blood were most of the thyroid clonotypes expanded above 0.001. Separation of ophthalmopathy from stable hyperthyroidism was achieved by a 13 V-J model.

Using RNA transcripts as the source, TCR beta CDR3 regions were amplified. HTBI primers were the set used in a first-round RT-PCR of the TCR CDR3. From the multiplex PCR reads, TCRdb called clonotypes with MiXCR, one entry per CDR3 protein. The data show about 840,000 distinct CDR3 sequences, with 35% to 40% seen just once and approximately 8.7% held by the top ten. V was trimmed by 1 base and J by 0 bases, leaving 16 bases between them. The CDR3 is 17 residues long. The germline V gene has CDR1 SGHRS and CDR2 YFSETQ. The sample holds a few counts of this clonotype. Antigen unknown. The sample was blood. The clonotype was recovered from a man younger than 30 with Graves' hyperthyroidism. V usage is TRBV5-1 and J usage is TRBJ1-1; TRBD1 might be the D (5 bases). Written as DNA, the CDR3 is TGCGCCAGCAGCTTGTCACTAGGGGCCAGCTTGAACACTGAAGCTTTCTTT. The encoded protein is CASSLSLGASLNTEAFF.